The next 27 T cell receptor beta chains were all read from a single sample in a study of T cells after yellow fever vaccination. TCRdb reprocessed the 5' RACE reads via MiXCR and lists one record per CDR3 protein. The sample has fewer than 350,000 distinct CDR3 sequences; roughly 8.7% are singletons. The sequences come from PBMCs, collected on the day of the first yellow fever vaccination. These receptors all stem from a man younger than 35 who received the YFV17D yellow fever vaccine.

This clonotype was detected a few times. This chain links TRBV7-2 with TRBJ2-2; possibly TRBD2 for D (6 bases). Germline loops: CDR1 SGHTA, CDR2 FQGNSA. The CDR3 covers 15 residues. The ends were cut back, 5 bases at V and 5 bases at J, with 15 bases in the middle. CDR3: CASSREMRGTGELFF. In DNA, the CDR3 is TGTGCCAGCAGCCGGGAAATGCGGGGAACCGGGGAGCTGTTTTTT. The whole variable domain, remainder taken from reference TRBV7-2 and TRBJ2-2, is GAGVSQSPSNKVTEKGKDVELRCDPISGHTALYWYRQSLGQGLEFLIYFQGNSAPDKSGLPSDRFSAERTGGSVSTLTIQRTQQEDSAVYLCASSREMRGTGELFFGEGSRLTVL.

The chain couples TRBV5-1 to TRBJ2-5; D not resolved. Trimming pared 0 bases from V and 2 bases from J, leaving 8 bases between. Looked up from germline, CDR1 is SGHRS and CDR2 is YFSETQ. The length of the CDR3 is 14 residues. The CDR3 sequence: CASSLEMKQETQYF. DNA for the CDR3: TGCGCCAGCAGCTTGGAGATGAAACAAGAGACCCAGTACTTC.

The chain employs TRBV7-2 and TRBJ1-2, with D tentatively TRBD1 (5 bases). V was cut by 4 bases and J by 7 bases, with 13 bases left in between. The CDR3 loop spans 13 amino acids. The germline CDR1 and CDR2 sequences are SGHTA and FQGNSA. The CDR3 region is CASSSRVIVGYTF. The CDR3 DNA follows: TGTGCCAGCAGCTCCAGGGTGATTGTTGGCTACACCTTC.

The V call is TRBV6-5, the J call TRBJ2-7; 8 bases map to TRBD1. This CDR3 region has 15 residues. Germline CDR1 MNHEY, CDR2 SVGAGI. The V and J ends lost 2 bases and 4 bases, in that order; junction bases with no gene match: 7. CDR3 protein: CASSYGQGEGYEQYF. The DNA of the CDR3 is TGTGCCAGCAGTTACGGACAGGGTGAGGGATACGAGCAGTACTTC.

Many counts were recorded for this clonotype. The chain combines TRBV5-1 with TRBJ2-3; no clear D. Between the trimmed V and J ends, which lost 0 bases and 10 bases, there was a span of 6 bases. The CDR3 sequence is 11 residues long. In germline, CDR1 is SGHRS, CDR2 YFSETQ. In DNA form, the CDR3 reads TGCGCCAGCAGCTTGGAAGGAGCGCAGTATTTT. It is translated as CASSLEGAQYF.

This clonotype appeared many times. The J gene is TRBJ2-1, the V gene TRBV7-2; 12 nucleotides line up with TRBD2. CDR1 is SGHTA and CDR2 is FQGNSA in the germline V gene. V gave up 3 bases and J gave up 8 bases; unmatched junction bases: 5. The CDR3 length is 15 residues. CDR3: CASSFSSGGAYEQFF. The CDR3 DNA is TGTGCCAGCAGCTTTTCTAGCGGGGGGGCGTATGAGCAGTTCTTC.

This clonotype was seen only a few times. The V gene is TRBV7-2, the J gene TRBJ2-1; a possible D gene is TRBD1 (7 bases). V gave up 5 bases and J gave up 7 bases, with 15 bases separating them. Germline V gene sequence: CDR1 SGHTA, CDR2 FQGNSA. The CDR3 totals 14 residues. In DNA, the CDR3 is TGTGCCAGCAGCCCTCGCCCAGGGGGGAATGAGCAGTTCTTC. Its translation: CASSPRPGGNEQFF.

This clonotype was observed a few times. The V and J genes are TRBV28 and TRBJ2-1; TRBD2 might be the D (6 bases). With 8 bases removed from V and 2 bases from J, the gap between germline ends came to 16 bases. The CDR3 has 15 residues. Germline-derived CDR1 and CDR2 are MDHEN and SYDVKM. CDR3: CASLRDFGPYNEQFF. The CDR3 DNA reads TGTGCCAGCCTTCGGGACTTCGGGCCCTACAATGAGCAGTTCTTC.

Only a few counts were recorded for this clonotype. The rearrangement uses TRBV7-2 and TRBJ2-3; D call uncertain. V was trimmed by 5 bases and J by 1 base, leaving 13 bases between them. This CDR3 has 15 residues. Germline CDR1 reads SGHTA; CDR2 reads FQGNSA. CDR3: CASSLETSRTDTQYF. CDR3 nucleotides: TGTGCCAGCAGCCTCGAGACAAGCCGCACAGATACGCAGTATTTT.

This clonotype was observed a handful of times. The J gene is TRBJ2-7, the V gene TRBV7-3; TRBD1 agrees at 10 bases. Per the germline V gene, CDR1 is SGHTA and CDR2 is FQGTGA. The CDR3 sequence is 16 residues long. V shed 5 bases and J 6 bases; nucleotides not matched to a gene: 13. The CDR3 here is CASSPPPGTGASEQYF. CDR3 nucleotides: TGTGCCAGCAGCCCCCCCCCCGGGACAGGGGCGAGCGAGCAGTACTTC.

In its sample, this clonotype was seen many times. The rearrangement links TRBV7-6 to TRBJ2-3; TRBD2 matches 10 bases. The CDR3 is 20 amino acids. The V and J ends lost 5 bases and 2 bases, in that order; junction bases with no gene match: 19. Germline loops: CDR1 SGHVS, CDR2 FNYEAQ. The chain's CDR3 is CASSGSPLSAGGLVTDTQYF. The CDR3 DNA follows: TGTGCCAGCAGCGGTTCACCCCTTTCAGCGGGGGGGCTTGTCACAGATACGCAGTATTTT.

The table lists this clonotype with many counts. CDR3 nucleotide sequence: TGTGCCACCAGCGTTGACAGGAGACCTCAAGAGACCCAGTACTTC. Amino acids: CATSVDRRPQETQYF. The V call is TRBV15, the J call TRBJ2-5; weak D call: TRBD1 (6 bases). Trimming shortened V by 5 bases and J by 2 bases, and 15 bases separated the two germline ends. The germline V gene encodes CDR1 LNHNV and CDR2 YYDKDF (reference sequence). CDR3 size: 15 residues.

The chain combines TRBV4-3 with TRBJ2-4; 9 nucleotides match TRBD1. The V gene's germline CDR1 is LGHNA and CDR2 YSLEER. The junction had 5 bases not matched to a gene; V was cut back by 0 bases and J by 11 bases. This CDR3 is built from 14 residues. In nucleotides, the CDR3 is TGCGCCAGCAGCCAAGAGGCTCGGACAGGGGTTCAGTACTTC. The encoded protein is CASSQEARTGVQYF.

This clonotype was observed many times. The chain is built from TRBV7-2 and TRBJ1-3; D might be TRBD1 (5 bases). Germline assignment: CDR1 SGHTA and CDR2 FQGNSA. The CDR3 has 15 amino acids. Trimming removed 2 bases from V and 3 bases from J, with 11 bases in between. CDR3 in DNA: TGTGCCAGCAGCTTATCGGAAAGGGGTGGAAACACCATATATTTT. Its protein product is CASSLSERGGNTIYF.

CDR3 sequence reads: CASSQGGQLGDYGYTF. In nucleotides, the CDR3 is TGCGCCAGCAGCCAAGGAGGGCAGTTAGGTGACTATGGCTACACCTTC. This chain joins TRBV4-3 and TRBJ1-2; D is undetermined. The CDR3 sequence is 16 residues long. The V gene lost 1 base and the J gene lost 3 bases, with 15 bases spanning the gap. CDR1 is LGHNA and CDR2 is YSLEER in the germline V gene.

The sample holds a few counts of this clonotype. This chain links TRBV12-3 or TRBV12-4 with TRBJ2-7; D uncertain. The CDR3 length is 12 residues. Trimming pared 3 bases from V and 7 bases from J, leaving 10 bases between. CDR3 residues: CASSLEYVEQYF. CDR3 bases: TGTGCCAGCAGTTTGGAATATGTGGAGCAGTACTTC.

This clonotype was found a few times. The chain couples TRBV29-1 to TRBJ1-5; no reliable D call. The CDR3 is 12 amino acids. The germline CDR1 and CDR2 sequences are SQVTM and ANQGSEA. V was cut by 4 bases and J by 4 bases, with 8 bases left in between. Written as DNA, the CDR3 is TGCAGCGTTGCCTCGGGGAATCAGCCCCAGCATTTT. Residues: CSVASGNQPQHF.

This clonotype was seen more than once but under ten times. V is TRBV12-3 or TRBV12-4 and J is TRBJ2-2; the D is unclear. The CDR3 extends over 15 amino acids. V gave up 6 bases and J gave up 3 bases, with 14 bases separating them. The CDR3 sequence is CASRSTPYYTGELFF. CDR3 nucleotide sequence: TGTGCCAGCAGGTCGACACCCTACTACACCGGGGAGCTGTTTTTT.

This clonotype was detected a few times. The chain recombines TRBV12-3 or TRBV12-4 with TRBJ1-4; unclear D gene. The CDR3 runs 12 residues. V was cut by 6 bases and J by 7 bases, with 9 bases left in between. This CDR3 is CASSYRGEKLFF. The CDR3 DNA reads as TGTGCCAGCAGCTATCGGGGTGAAAAACTGTTTTTT.

This clonotype came up a few times. The chain has TRBV7-2 and TRBJ2-5; 9 bases match TRBD2. In germline, CDR1 is SGHTA, CDR2 FQGNSA. The CDR3 totals 16 residues. The junction had 8 bases not matched to a gene; V was cut back by 4 bases and J by 2 bases. Written as DNA, the CDR3 is TGTGCCAGCAGCTCTTCCCCCAGCGGGGGGCAAGAGACCCAGTACTTC. Encoded protein: CASSSSPSGGQETQYF.

The genes are TRBV20-1 and TRBJ2-2, with TRBD2 matching over 8 bases. This CDR3 contains 15 residues. Unmatched junction bases numbered 6, after V lost 6 bases and J lost 0 bases. The germline V gene has CDR1 DFQATT and CDR2 SNEGSKA (reference sequence). CDR3 DNA: TGCAGTGCCCGTCGCGGGGGGCCGAACACCGGGGAGCTGTTTTTT. Translation gives CSARRGGPNTGELFF.

The chain employs TRBV7-9 and TRBJ2-3, with D possibly called TRBD1 or TRBD2 (5 bases each). Germline lookup yields CDR1 SEHNR and CDR2 FQNEAQ (reference sequence). V was pared by 4 bases and J by 0 bases, with 17 bases between. This CDR3 comprises 17 residues. The CDR3 region is CASSSLKSGLSTDTQYF. CDR3 DNA: TGTGCCAGCAGCTCCCTTAAGTCGGGGCTGAGCACAGATACGCAGTATTTT. Variable domain in full (rest from reference TRBV7-9 and TRBJ2-3): DTGVSQNPRHKITKRGQNVTFRCDPISEHNRLYWYRQTLGQGPEFLTYFQNEAQLEKSRLLSDRFSAERPKGSFSTLEIQRTEQGDSAMYLCASSSLKSGLSTDTQYFGPGTRLTVL.

This clonotype was picked up many times. The DNA of the CDR3 is TGTGCCAGCAAGGGGCCGGAGCAGTTCTTC. Its translation: CASKGPEQFF. This sequence joins TRBV7-9 and TRBJ2-1, with a possible D match to TRBD1 (5 bases). V gave up 7 bases and J gave up 10 bases, with 8 bases separating them. The CDR3 extends over 10 amino acids. The V gene's germline CDR1 is SEHNR and CDR2 FQNEAQ (reference sequence).

This clonotype was found many times. The chain has TRBV18 and TRBJ2-1, with 10 bases lining up with TRBD2. This CDR3 is 19 amino acids long. The J segment lost 10 bases and the V segment lost 2 bases, leaving 20 bases of the junction unmatched. Germline V CDR1 and CDR2: KGHSH, LQKENI. CDR3 region: CASSPSPVGLAGARVEQFF. The DNA of the CDR3 is TGTGCCAGCTCACCATCGCCAGTGGGGCTAGCGGGGGCCCGTGTCGAGCAGTTCTTC.

This clonotype was counted at least ten times. The rearrangement links TRBV5-1 to TRBJ2-6, with D tentatively TRBD1 (6 bases). CDR1 is SGHRS, CDR2 YFSETQ, per germline. The V and J ends lost 4 bases and 0 bases respectively, with 11 bases between them. The CDR3 is made up of 16 amino acids. The CDR3 is CASSRTDISGANVLTF. DNA for the CDR3: TGCGCCAGCAGCCGGACAGACATCTCTGGGGCCAACGTCCTGACTTTC.

There are a few counts of this clonotype. V usage is TRBV25-1 and J usage is TRBJ2-2; D uncertain. V was pared by 4 bases and J by 9 bases, with 9 bases between. Germline V gene sequence: CDR1 MGHDK, CDR2 SYGVNS. This CDR3 is 12 amino acids long. As DNA, the CDR3 is TGTGCCAGCAGTGGCCACGGTCGGGAGCTGTTTTTT. This encodes CASSGHGRELFF. The whole variable domain, filled in from reference TRBV25-1 and TRBJ2-2, reads EADIYQTPRYLVIGTGKKITLECSQTMGHDKMYWYQQDPGMELHLIHYSYGVNSTEKGDLSSESTVSRIRTEHFPLTLESARPSHTSQYLCASSGHGRELFFGEGSRLTVL.

CDR3 residues: CASSKVGRGRLYGYTF. The CDR3, as DNA: TGTGCCAGCAGCAAAGTAGGGAGGGGACGGCTTTATGGCTACACCTTC. The chain recombines TRBV21-1 with TRBJ1-2. TRBV21-1 is annotated as a pseudogene. CDR3 size: 16 residues.